This note documents a single T cell receptor (beta chain) sequence. Per the original methods: Amplification of reference gene primers provided the estimated nucleated cell counts. The assay was immunoSEQ multiplex PCR, and TCRdb's table has in-frame clones only and misses some. The V and J calls and clone size are taken from that table; D and trimming were inferred from the DNA. Of about 400,000 clones in the sample, approximately 86% were seen once. This entry belongs to a study of blood T cell repertoires in COVID-19. The wider study: COVID-19 samples, acute and convalescent, were from the United States, Italy and Spain.

Donors were grouped by their self-reported clinical history. The receptor comes from a woman in her forties with acute COVID-19. Sequencing input: PBMCs or T cells enriched from blood (not recorded which).

In DNA form, the CDR3 reads TGTGCCACCAGTGTGGGACAGGATCAACCCTCTGGGGCCAACGTCCTGACTTTC. It encodes CATSVGQDQPSGANVLTF. The chain employs TRBV24-1 and TRBJ2-6; TRBD1 matches 8 bases. V was clipped by 5 bases and J by 0 bases; unmatched bases: 8. This CDR3 has 18 amino acids. Germline V gene lookup returns CDR1 KGHDR and CDR2 SFDVKD.